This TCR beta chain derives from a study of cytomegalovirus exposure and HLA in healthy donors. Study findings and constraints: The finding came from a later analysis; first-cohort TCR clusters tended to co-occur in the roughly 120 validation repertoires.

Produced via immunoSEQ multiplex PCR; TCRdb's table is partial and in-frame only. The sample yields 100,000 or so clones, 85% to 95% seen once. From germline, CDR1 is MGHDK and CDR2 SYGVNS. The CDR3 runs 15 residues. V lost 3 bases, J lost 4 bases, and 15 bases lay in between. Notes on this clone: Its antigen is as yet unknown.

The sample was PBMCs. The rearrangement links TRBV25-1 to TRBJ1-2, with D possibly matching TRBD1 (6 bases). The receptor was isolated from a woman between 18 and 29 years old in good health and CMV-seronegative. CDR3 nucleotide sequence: TGTGCCAGCAGTGATGGGAACAGGGCTAGCTATGGCTACACCTTC. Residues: CASSDGNRASYGYTF.